Presented here are 8 T cell receptor beta chains from one specimen sequenced in a study of long-term antiretroviral therapy in people with HIV. An immunoSEQ assay, version v3.0, was performed at survey level. The protocol was immunoSEQ multiplex PCR, while the TCRdb copy is restricted to in-frame clones and leaves out a portion. The sample has around 25,000 clones; about 88% are singletons. This material consisted of unsorted PBMCs, taken 1.9 years after starting antiretroviral therapy. The receptors were sampled from a woman in her twenties or thirties with HIV.

The chain carries TRBV14 and TRBJ2-1; the D gene is possibly TRBD2 (5 bases). This CDR3 is 14 amino acids long. Between the trimmed V and J ends, which lost 0 bases and 5 bases, there was a span of 8 bases. The V gene's germline CDR1 is SGHDN and CDR2 FVKESK. CDR3 loop: CASSQDLGNNEQFF. The CDR3 coding sequence is TGTGCCAGCAGCCAAGATCTCGGGAACAATGAGCAGTTCTTC.

The table lists this clone with a count of one. The genes are TRBV13 and TRBJ2-6, with 10 bases aligning to TRBD2. Trimming at V came to 5 bases and at J to 0 bases, leaving 7 bases not matched to a gene. Germline CDR1 PRHDT, CDR2 FYEKMQ (reference sequence). The CDR3 has 18 residues. CDR3 residues: CASSRLAGATSGANVLTF. Written as DNA, the CDR3 is TGTGCCAGCAGCCGTCTAGCGGGGGCCACCTCTGGGGCCAACGTCCTGACTTTC.

The chain combines TRBV10-3 with TRBJ1-1, with 8 bases identical to TRBD1. CDR1 and CDR2 (germline): ENHRY, SYGVKD. V was clipped by 7 bases and J by 3 bases; unmatched bases: 7. The CDR3 contains 14 residues. The CDR3 reads CAITSGGRDTEAFF. The CDR3 DNA reads as TGTGCCATCACCTCAGGGGGCCGGGACACTGAAGCTTTCTTT.

The chain carries TRBV29-1 and TRBJ2-1; D is tentatively TRBD1 or TRBD2 (6 bases each). Germline V gene sequence: CDR1 SQVTM, CDR2 ANQGSEA. The CDR3 consists of 14 residues. The ends were cut back, 2 bases at V and 5 bases at J, with 13 bases in the middle. The CDR3 sequence: CSVEQGGPHNEQFF. The CDR3 DNA reads TGCAGCGTTGAACAAGGGGGGCCCCACAATGAGCAGTTCTTC.

V is TRBV6-1 and J is TRBJ1-6; D remains unclear. The CDR3 length is 12 residues. V was pared by 0 bases and J by 12 bases, with 6 bases between. Germline CDR1 reads MNHNS; CDR2 reads SASEGT. The CDR3 DNA reads TGTGCCAGCAGTGAAGCGTGGGGACCCCTCCACTTT. This sequence encodes CASSEAWGPLHF.

This sequence joins TRBV5-5 and TRBJ2-3, with 10 bases lining up with TRBD2. The V gene's germline CDR1 is SGHKS and CDR2 YYEKEE (reference sequence). Trimming cost V 3 bases and J 4 bases; bases outside gene matches: 11. The CDR3 covers 17 residues. CDR3 coding DNA: TGTGCCAGCAGCTCACTAGCGGGGCGGATCAATGCAGATACGCAGTATTTT. The encoded protein is CASSSLAGRINADTQYF.

This clone was detected only once. V and J are TRBV30 and TRBJ1-5; no clear D. Per the germline V gene, CDR1 is GTSNPN and CDR2 is SVGIG (reference sequence). Trimming pared 3 bases from V and 1 base from J, leaving 7 bases between. The CDR3 loop spans 13 amino acids. DNA for the CDR3: TGTGCCTGGAGCCCACAAAGCAATCAGCCCCAGCATTTT. Protein product: CAWSPQSNQPQHF.

The genes are TRBV29-1 and TRBJ1-2; TRBD1 matches at 7 bases. The CDR3 covers 14 residues. The germline gives CDR1 SQVTM, CDR2 ANQGSEA. V lost 4 bases to trimming and J lost 3 bases; unmatched junction nucleotides: 8. CDR3 amino acids: CSVVRNRGDYGYTF. In DNA form, the CDR3 reads TGCAGCGTTGTCAGAAACAGGGGCGACTATGGCTACACCTTC.